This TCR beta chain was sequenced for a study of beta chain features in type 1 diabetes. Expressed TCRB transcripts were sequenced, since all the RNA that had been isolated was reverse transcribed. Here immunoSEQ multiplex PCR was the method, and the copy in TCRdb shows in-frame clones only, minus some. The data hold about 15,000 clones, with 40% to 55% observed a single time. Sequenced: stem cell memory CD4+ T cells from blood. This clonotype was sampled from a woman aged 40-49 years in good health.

This chain's CDR3 is CASSRDRVATNEKLFF. CDR3 DNA sequence: TGCGCCAGCAGCCGAGACAGGGTTGCAACTAATGAAAAACTGTTTTTT. This chain links TRBV5-1 with TRBJ1-4; 7 positions agree with TRBD1. In germline, CDR1 is SGHRS, CDR2 YFSETQ. The CDR3 is 16 amino acids. The trim removed 4 bases at V and 0 bases at J, leaving 6 bases unmatched.